These 31 T cell receptor beta chains came from one sample sequenced in a study of T cells expressing NK-cell markers. TCRdb reprocessed the 5' RACE reads and keeps a single row for each CDR3 protein, giving no DNA. The sample table sets out hundreds of thousands of distinct CDR3 sequences. The sequenced sample consisted of blood T cells: a sorted CD56 or NKG2C T cell subset, CD4+ or CD8+ T cells, or bulk PBMC T cells (not recorded which). The origin of the receptors is a man younger than 30 in good health.

V and J are TRBV7-6 and TRBJ2-1. The CDR3 totals 14 residues. Germline CDR1 SGHVS, CDR2 FNYEAQ. CDR3 region: CASSLESLNNEQFF.

The V gene is TRBV20-1, the J gene TRBJ2-5. The CDR3 extends over 13 amino acids. Germline V gene data show CDR1 as DFQATT and CDR2 as SNEGSKA (reference sequence). The CDR3 protein is CSARDDPKTAQYF.

V is TRBV6-5 and J is TRBJ2-1. The CDR3 spans 12 residues. Germline V gene lookup returns CDR1 MNHEY and CDR2 SVGAGI. CDR3 sequence reads: CASSFLGGEQFF.

J is TRBJ1-5 and V is TRBV5-6; TCRdb proposes TRBD1, but this gene call is untestable without DNA. Germline CDR1 SGHDT, CDR2 YYEEEE. The CDR3 extends over 15 amino acids. The CDR3 region is CASSRGGISNQPQHF.

The CDR3 reads CSARGAGQLNYGYTF. V usage is TRBV20-1 and J usage is TRBJ1-2; TCRdb lists TRBD1, though no DNA is available to test this call. CDR3 length: 15 amino acids. Germline values: CDR1 DFQATT, CDR2 SNEGSKA (reference sequence).

V usage is TRBV4-3 and J usage is TRBJ2-1; TCRdb calls TRBD2, which cannot be checked without DNA. The CDR3 is 14 amino acids. Germline CDR1 and CDR2: LGHNA and YSLEER. The CDR3: CASSHASGSNEQFF.

The CDR3 sequence: CASSLRGLRETQYF. The rearrangement links TRBV12-3 or TRBV12-4 to TRBJ2-5; TCRdb's D call, TRBD1, is unchecked because there is no DNA. The CDR3 contains 14 residues.

The chain is built from TRBV4-2 and TRBJ2-5. The CDR3 extends over 15 amino acids. Per germline, CDR1 LGHNA and CDR2 YNFKEQ. The CDR3 loop is CASSQDSEFRETQYF.

The chain couples TRBV7-8 to TRBJ2-3. CDR3 length equals 14 residues. The germline V gene has CDR1 SGHVS and CDR2 FQNEAQ. Here the CDR3 reads CASSSRSSTDTQYF.

V usage is TRBV12-3 or TRBV12-4 and J usage is TRBJ2-2; TCRdb's D gene call, TRBD2, goes unchecked for lack of DNA. The CDR3 totals 16 residues. CDR3 sequence reads: CASSPWRDLPAGELFF.

The V and J genes are TRBV3-1 and TRBJ2-3; without DNA, the TCRdb call of TRBD1 cannot be checked. Germline CDR1 is LGHDT and CDR2 is YNNKEL (reference sequence). CDR3 size: 18 residues. CDR3 protein: CASSQVGAPGEVTDTQYF.

The CDR3 loop reads CSAPGRETNGYTF. The chain is built from TRBV20-1 and TRBJ1-2; TCRdb lists TRBD1, though no DNA is available to test this call. CDR1 DFQATT and CDR2 SNEGSKA come from the germline V gene (reference sequence). The CDR3 runs 13 residues.

The chain has TRBV6-2 or TRBV6-3 and TRBJ2-3; TCRdb outputs TRBD2, but without DNA this stays unchecked. This CDR3 comprises 15 residues. The germline CDR1 and CDR2 sequences are MNHEY and SVGEGT. CDR3 loop: CASSEIAGVVNTQYF.

This CDR3 reads CASRYTPNTEAFF. The V call is TRBV7-6, the J call TRBJ1-1. The CDR3 has 13 amino acids. Germline assignment: CDR1 SGHVS and CDR2 FNYEAQ.

The CDR3 spells CAISDKGGPENEQFF. The genes are TRBV10-3 and TRBJ2-1; as DNA is missing, the TRBD2 call by TCRdb cannot be tested. The CDR3 is 15 residues long. The germline gives CDR1 ENHRY, CDR2 SYGVKD.

The chain has TRBV6-1 and TRBJ1-5. The CDR3 consists of 16 residues. Germline V gene lookup returns CDR1 MNHNS and CDR2 SASEGT. The CDR3 is CASSVSVGLGNQPQHF.

J is TRBJ2-2 and V is TRBV6-4; with no DNA, the TCRdb D assignment of TRBD2 cannot be verified. This CDR3 is built from 14 residues. From germline, CDR1 is MRHNA and CDR2 SNTAGT. CDR3 sequence: CASSAQTRGRELFF.

The gene calls are TRBV29-1 and TRBJ2-2; no DNA is available, so the TRBD2 call from TCRdb remains unchecked. Germline CDR1 SQVTM, CDR2 ANQGSEA. The CDR3 length is 14 residues. The CDR3 is CSAEGLVEAGELFF.

The rearrangement joins TRBV4-3 to TRBJ2-6. The germline gives CDR1 LGHNA, CDR2 YSLEER. This CDR3 is built from 17 residues. CDR3: CASSQDSIQSGANVLTF.

The chain uses TRBV20-1 and TRBJ1-2; TCRdb gives TRBD1 as the D gene, but with no DNA this cannot be confirmed. This CDR3 is built from 15 residues. Germline loops: CDR1 DFQATT, CDR2 SNEGSKA (reference sequence). This CDR3 is CSARDLGTGGYGYTF.

V is TRBV30 and J is TRBJ1-1; TCRdb gives TRBD1 as the D gene, but with no DNA this cannot be confirmed. This CDR3 spans 13 amino acids. Germline V gene data show CDR1 as GTSNPN and CDR2 as SVGIG (reference sequence). CDR3 residues: CAWSQDRDTEAFF.

The genes are TRBV12-3 or TRBV12-4 and TRBJ2-3; TCRdb's D gene call, TRBD1, goes unchecked for lack of DNA. This CDR3 spans 16 amino acids. CDR3 residues: CASSFMRTGNTDTQYF.

The chain recombines TRBV27 with TRBJ2-3. CDR1 is MNHEY and CDR2 is SMNVEV in the germline V gene (reference sequence). The CDR3 is 15 amino acids. The CDR3 sequence: CASSLLVTSTDTQYF.

This chain's CDR3 is CASSVAIWGQDGEQFF. The V call is TRBV9, the J call TRBJ2-1; checking the TCRdb D call of TRBD1 is not possible without DNA. CDR3 size: 16 residues. CDR1 and CDR2 (germline): SGDLS, YYNGEE.

The chain is built from TRBV7-6 and TRBJ2-1. The CDR3 spans 13 residues. CDR1 is SGHVS and CDR2 is FNYEAQ in the germline V gene. CDR3 in amino acids: CASSRGTTDEQFF. The whole variable domain, filled in from reference TRBV7-6 and TRBJ2-1, reads GAGVSQSPRYKVTKRGQDVALRCDPISGHVSLYWYRQALGQGPEFLTYFNYEAQQDKSGLPNDRFSAERPEGSISTLTIQRTEQRDSAMYRCASSRGTTDEQFFGPGTRLTVL.

V gene TRBV4-3 combines with J gene TRBJ2-7; absent DNA, TCRdb's TRBD2 call cannot be checked. Germline V lookup: CDR1 LGHNA, CDR2 YSLEER. The CDR3 length is 17 residues. Here the CDR3 reads CASSQDWTSGSSYEQYF.

V usage is TRBV5-4 and J usage is TRBJ2-3; the TCRdb D gene call, TRBD2, has no DNA to confirm it. Germline loops: CDR1 SGHNT, CDR2 YYREEE (reference sequence). The CDR3 is 16 residues long. The CDR3 sequence: CASSFGREAYTDTQYF.

This chain links TRBV11-2 with TRBJ1-5; the D gene TCRdb calls, TRBD1, cannot be checked with no DNA. The CDR3 sequence is 18 residues long. Germline CDR1 is SGHAT and CDR2 is FQNNGV. The CDR3: CASSSSGGGQGADQPQHF.

This sequence joins TRBV11-2 and TRBJ1-5; TCRdb gives TRBD1 as the D gene, but with no DNA this cannot be confirmed. CDR3 length equals 15 residues. Germline-derived CDR1 and CDR2 are SGHAT and FQNNGV. This CDR3 is CASSGSNSTGQPQHF.

This chain joins TRBV7-2 and TRBJ2-4; without DNA, the TCRdb call of TRBD1 cannot be checked. Germline V CDR1 and CDR2: SGHTA, FQGNSA. The CDR3 has 13 amino acids. CDR3 amino acids: CASSPQGKNIQYF.

The chain is built from TRBV19 and TRBJ1-2; TCRdb's D call, TRBD1, is unchecked because there is no DNA. Per germline, CDR1 LNHDA and CDR2 SQIVND (reference sequence). This CDR3 region has 15 residues. CDR3 protein: CASSTDRDSNYGYTF.